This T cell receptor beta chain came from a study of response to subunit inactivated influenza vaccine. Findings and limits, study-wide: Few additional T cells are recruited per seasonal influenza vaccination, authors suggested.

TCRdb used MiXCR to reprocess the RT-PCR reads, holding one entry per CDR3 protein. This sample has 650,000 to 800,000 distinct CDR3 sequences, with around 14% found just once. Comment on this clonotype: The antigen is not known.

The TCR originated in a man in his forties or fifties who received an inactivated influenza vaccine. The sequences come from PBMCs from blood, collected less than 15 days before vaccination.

CDR3 in amino acids: CASSSWETQYF. The CDR3 coding sequence is TGTGCCAGCAGTTCTTGGGAGACCCAGTACTTC. V is TRBV6-2 or TRBV6-3 and J is TRBJ2-5; D gene unclear. Germline V lookup: CDR1 MNHEY, CDR2 SVGEGT. The germline V and J ends were trimmed by 4 bases and 5 bases, with 5 bases remaining between them. The CDR3 is made up of 11 amino acids.